A single sample gave rise to the 19 T cell receptor beta chains below, sequenced in a study of metastatic and nonmetastatic thyroid tumors (TCRdb year 2020). The library was prepared using PCR. Reads for this sample came from an Illumina HiSeq 4000. TCRdb itself trimmed the public reads at Q25 with fastp, ran MiXCR and retained productive beta chains. In this sample the table shows approximately 32,000 clones, 15% of which occur a single time. Around a fifth of the sample is taken by the ten largest. No patient had received any treatment before thyroid surgery. The sequenced sample was blood. Source of these receptors: a male donor with papillary thyroid cancer or a benign thyroid nodule (not recorded which). Some clones in this sample may be carry-over from other donors' samples.

The table lists this clone with a few counts. The rearrangement uses TRBV12-3 or TRBV12-4 and TRBJ1-1; D ambiguous. The CDR3 spans 15 residues. V was cut by 1 base and J by 4 bases, with 13 bases left in between. In DNA form, the CDR3 reads TGTGCCAGCAGTTTAGATTCGAGGTTGGCCACTGAAGCTTTCTTT. This encodes CASSLDSRLATEAFF.

This clone was observed at least ten times. The chain has TRBV24-1 and TRBJ2-1; TRBD2 matches at 9 bases. V shed 3 bases, J shed 0 bases, and the junction held 8 bases outside the gene matches. The CDR3 sequence is 18 residues long. Germline lookup yields CDR1 KGHDR and CDR2 SFDVKD. CDR3 residues: CATSDPTLAGSSYNEQFF. Here the CDR3 DNA reads TGTGCCACCAGTGATCCAACTCTAGCGGGATCCTCCTACAATGAGCAGTTCTTC.

In its sample, this clone ranks as medium-sized (0.01 to 0.1%). The genes are TRBV12-3 or TRBV12-4 and TRBJ1-2; D is possibly TRBD1 (5 bases). The CDR3 has 15 residues. V was trimmed by 3 bases and J by 2 bases, leaving 13 bases between them. CDR3 sequence reads: CASSLGVGVNYGYTF. CDR3 nucleotide sequence: TGTGCCAGCAGTTTGGGGGTCGGGGTCAACTATGGCTACACCTTC.

This clone has ten or more counts. The chain has TRBV29-1 and TRBJ2-1; TRBD2 aligns across 7 bases. The CDR3 is made up of 16 amino acids. Germline CDR1 reads SQVTM; CDR2 reads ANQGSEA. V was pared by 5 bases and J by 2 bases, with 12 bases of the junction left unmatched. The CDR3 spells CSVRRLGGGAYNEQFF. As DNA, the CDR3 is TGCAGCGTTCGCCGGCTCGGCGGGGGAGCCTACAATGAGCAGTTCTTC.

In this sample, this clone turned up many times. The genes are TRBV11-2 and TRBJ1-5; D gene unclear. Trimming cost V 1 base and J 4 bases, with 5 bases left between them. The CDR3 length is 13 residues. From germline, CDR1 is SGHAT and CDR2 FQNNGV. The CDR3 DNA sequence: TGTGCCAGCAGCTTAGCCCTTAATCAGCCCCAGCATTTT. Translated, it gives CASSLALNQPQHF. The full variable domain, completed using reference TRBV11-2 and TRBJ1-5, is EAGVAQSPRYKIIEKRQSVAFWCNPISGHATLYWYQQILGQGPKLLIQFQNNGVVDDSQLPKDRFSAERLKGVDSTLKIQPAKLEDSAVYLCASSLALNQPQHFGDGTRLSIL.

This clone was counted ten times or more. The V and J genes are TRBV3-1 and TRBJ1-4, with 8 nucleotides matching TRBD1. Germline V CDR1 and CDR2: LGHDT, YNNKEL (reference sequence). V shed 2 bases and J 6 bases; nucleotides not matched to a gene: 2. The CDR3 length is 14 residues. The CDR3 is CASSQNRGDEKLFF. The CDR3 DNA follows: TGTGCCAGCAGCCAAAACAGGGGGGATGAAAAACTGTTTTTT.

Ten or more counts support this clone. The gene calls are TRBV3-1 and TRBJ1-1; D perhaps matches TRBD1 (5 bases). The CDR3 contains 13 residues. Germline V lookup: CDR1 LGHDT, CDR2 YNNKEL (reference sequence). Between the trimmed V and J ends, which lost 1 base and 8 bases, there was a span of 11 bases. In DNA form, the CDR3 reads TGTGCCAGCAGCCAAGGGGACGGGATCGAAGCTTTCTTT. Translation: CASSQGDGIEAFF.

Within the sample, this clone is medium-sized. V usage is TRBV6-1 and J usage is TRBJ2-1; the D gene is possibly TRBD2 (6 bases). V dropped 6 bases and J dropped 12 bases, with 15 bases sitting between them. The CDR3 is 12 amino acids. In germline, CDR1 is MNHNS, CDR2 SASEGT. The CDR3 DNA reads TGTGCCAGCAGAAACTCGGGGAGGAGGCAGTTCTTC. Amino acids: CASRNSGRRQFF.

This clone was seen repeatedly, ten times or more. In the same sample, other DNA sequences code for this CDR3. In DNA, the CDR3 is TGTGCCAGCTCACCACGGGGGACGGAGCTGTTTTTT. Its translation is CASSPRGTELFF. The chain is built from TRBV18 and TRBJ2-2; TRBD1 or TRBD2 may be the D gene (5 bases each). Germline CDR1 reads KGHSH; CDR2 reads LQKENI. The ends were cut back, 1 base at V and 10 bases at J, with 7 bases in the middle. The CDR3 consists of 12 residues.

This clone was seen many times. This rearrangement joins TRBV28 to TRBJ2-7, with D perhaps matching TRBD2 (6 bases). V lost 6 bases, J lost 2 bases, and 11 bases lay in between. The germline CDR1 and CDR2 sequences are MDHEN and SYDVKM. The CDR3 is 13 amino acids. The CDR3 region has the DNA TGTGCCAGCAGGGGGGGAAATACCTACGAGCAGTACTTC. Its translation is CASRGGNTYEQYF. The full variable domain, completed using reference TRBV28 and TRBJ2-7, is DVKVTQSSRYLVKRTGEKVFLECVQDMDHENMFWYRQDPGLGLRLIYFSYDVKMKEKGDIPEGYSVSREKKERFSLILESASTNQTSMYLCASRGGNTYEQYFGPGTRLTVT.

This clone was recorded many times. This chain uses TRBV7-9 with TRBJ2-1; TRBD2 aligns across 8 bases. Germline lookup yields CDR1 SEHNR and CDR2 FQNEAQ (reference sequence). This CDR3 spans 14 amino acids. Trimming removed 3 bases from V and 6 bases from J; junction bases left unmatched: 4. The CDR3 coding sequence is TGTGCCAGCAGCTTGAGCGGGAGAAGCAATGAGCAGTTCTTC. Its translation is CASSLSGRSNEQFF.

The V call is TRBV7-8, the J call TRBJ1-2; 12 nucleotides line up with TRBD1. The trim removed 2 bases at V and 8 bases at J, leaving 9 bases unmatched. This CDR3 has 16 residues. Per germline, CDR1 SGHVS and CDR2 FQNEAQ. CDR3 in amino acids: CASSLPGGQGAVGYTF. The CDR3 region has the DNA TGTGCCAGCAGCTTACCGGGGGGACAGGGGGCGGTGGGCTACACCTTC.

The rearrangement links TRBV11-2 to TRBJ2-7, with D unresolved. Looked up from germline, CDR1 is SGHAT and CDR2 is FQNNGV. V was pared by 4 bases and J by 2 bases, with 6 bases between. CDR3 length: 12 residues. As DNA, the CDR3 is TGTGCCAGCAGCTACCTTACCTACGAGCAGTACTTC. Residues: CASSYLTYEQYF.

Many counts were recorded for this clone. The chain recombines TRBV6-5 with TRBJ1-1; maybe TRBD1 (5 bases). V was cut by 2 bases and J by 1 base, with 8 bases left in between. Germline V gene lookup returns CDR1 MNHEY and CDR2 SVGAGI. The CDR3 runs 14 residues. The CDR3 sequence is CASSYARGNTEAFF. The CDR3 DNA follows: TGTGCCAGCAGTTACGCGAGGGGGAACACTGAAGCTTTCTTT.

The chain employs TRBV5-1 and TRBJ1-2, with a tentative D call TRBD1 (5 bases). The CDR3 is 13 residues long. CDR1 is SGHRS, CDR2 YFSETQ, per germline. The V end was cut by 5 bases, the J end by 3 bases, with 11 bases between. The CDR3 DNA is TGCGCCAGCAGACCGCAGGGAGACTATGGCTACACCTTC. This codes for CASRPQGDYGYTF.

This clone occurred many times. The chain has TRBV18 and TRBJ1-2, with 9 nucleotides matching TRBD1. The CDR3 spans 14 residues. The J segment lost 4 bases and the V segment lost 3 bases, leaving 3 bases of the junction unmatched. Germline-derived CDR1 and CDR2 are KGHSH and LQKENI. The CDR3 region has the DNA TGTGCCAGCTCACCTGGACAGGGGCGCTATGGCTACACCTTC. Translated: CASSPGQGRYGYTF.

This clone showed up many times. The chain couples TRBV27 to TRBJ2-7, with no clear D. The germline V gene has CDR1 MNHEY and CDR2 SMNVEV (reference sequence). The CDR3 is 15 residues long. The V end was cut by 2 bases, the J end by 1 base, with 12 bases between. The CDR3 protein is CASSLERPPSYEQYF. CDR3 nucleotides: TGTGCCAGCAGTTTAGAGAGACCTCCGTCCTACGAGCAGTACTTC.

This clone showed up many times. The V and J genes are TRBV19 and TRBJ2-4, with D perhaps matching TRBD1 or TRBD2 (6 bases each). Germline V CDR1 and CDR2: LNHDA, SQIVND (reference sequence). The CDR3 consists of 21 residues. With 3 bases removed from V and 0 bases from J, the gap between germline ends came to 27 bases. The CDR3 nucleotides are TGTGCCAGTAGTATCGGGCAGGCTTCGGGGGCGAGCGCCATAGCCAAAAACATTCAGTACTTC. Translation gives CASSIGQASGASAIAKNIQYF. The variable domain in full, completed from reference TRBV19 and TRBJ2-4, reads DGGITQSPKYLFRKEGQNVTLSCEQNLNHDAMYWYRQDPGQGLRLIYYSQIVNDFQKGDIAEGYSVSREKKESFPLTVTSAQKNPTAFYLCASSIGQASGASAIAKNIQYFGAGTRLSVL.

This chain connects TRBV7-8 to TRBJ2-7; tentatively, D is TRBD1 (5 bases). Trimming removed 3 bases at V and 7 bases at J, with 19 bases between. The length of the CDR3 is 15 residues. The germline V gene encodes CDR1 SGHVS and CDR2 FQNEAQ. CDR3 bases: TGTGCCAGCAGCTTTTCAGGGAAAGGGGCCTTAGAGCAGTACTTC. This codes for CASSFSGKGALEQYF. The full variable domain, in which reference TRBV7-8 and TRBJ2-7 provide the parts outside the CDR3, is GAGVSQSPRYKVAKRGQDVALRCDPISGHVSLFWYQQALGQGPEFLTYFQNEAQLDKSGLPSDRFFAERPEGSVSTLKIQRTQQEDSAVYLCASSFSGKGALEQYFGPGTRLTVT.